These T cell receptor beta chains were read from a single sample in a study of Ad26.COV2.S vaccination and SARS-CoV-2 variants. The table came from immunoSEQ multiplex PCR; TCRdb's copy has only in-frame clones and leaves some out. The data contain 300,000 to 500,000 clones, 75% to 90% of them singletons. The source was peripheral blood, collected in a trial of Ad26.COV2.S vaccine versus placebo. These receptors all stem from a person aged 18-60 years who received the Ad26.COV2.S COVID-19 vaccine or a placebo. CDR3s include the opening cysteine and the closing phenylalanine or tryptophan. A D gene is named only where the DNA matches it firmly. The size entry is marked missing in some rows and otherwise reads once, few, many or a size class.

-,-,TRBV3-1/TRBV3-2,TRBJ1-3,CASTKSNGNTIYF,TGTGCCAGCACCAAGTCTAACGGAAACACCATATATTTT
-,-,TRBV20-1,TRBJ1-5,CSALVGGPQHF,TGCAGTGCTCTTGTGGGTGGGCCCCAGCATTTT
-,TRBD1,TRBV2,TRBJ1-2,CASKLGGRDGYTF,TGTGCCAGCAAGTTAGGGGGCAGGGATGGCTACACCTTC
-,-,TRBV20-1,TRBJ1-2,CSAGRDGYTF,TGCAGTGCTGGCAGGGACGGCTACACCTTC
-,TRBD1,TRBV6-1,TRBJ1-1,CASSDPRQGAKGTEAFF,TGTGCCAGCAGTGACCCCAGGCAGGGGGCTAAGGGCACTGAAGCTTTCTTT
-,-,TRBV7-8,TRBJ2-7,CASSLEGGPNPYEQYF,TGTGCCAGCAGCTTAGAAGGGGGGCCTAATCCCTACGAGCAGTACTTC
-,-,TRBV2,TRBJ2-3,CASSGGWGTDTQYF,TGTGCCAGCAGTGGAGGCTGGGGCACAGATACGCAGTATTTT
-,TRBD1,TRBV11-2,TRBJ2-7,CASSPGTGREQYF,TGTGCCAGCAGCCCTGGGACAGGTCGTGAGCAGTACTTC
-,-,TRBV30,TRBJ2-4,CAWSVQALATKNIQYF,TGTGCCTGGAGTGTACAGGCCCTTGCTACCAAAAACATTCAGTACTTC
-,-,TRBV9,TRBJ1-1,CASSVGGGSAASAFF,TGTGCCAGCAGCGTAGGGGGTGGCAGTGCAGCCTCCGCTTTCTTT
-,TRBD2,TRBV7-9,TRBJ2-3,CASSPLASGASVNTQYF,TGTGCCAGCAGCCCTCTCGCTAGCGGGGCCTCCGTGAATACGCAGTATTTT
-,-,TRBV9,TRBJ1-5,CASSVVSQPQHF,TGTGCCAGCAGCGTAGTGTCTCAGCCCCAGCATTTT
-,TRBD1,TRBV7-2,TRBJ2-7,CASSLVSGQGAGYEQYF,TGTGCCAGCAGCTTAGTTTCCGGACAGGGGGCGGGCTACGAGCAGTACTTC
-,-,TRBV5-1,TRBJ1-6,CASSLVQPSNSPLHF,TGCGCCAGCAGCTTGGTTCAACCCAGTAATTCACCCCTCCACTTT
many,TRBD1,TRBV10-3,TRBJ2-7,CAISTGTGGAYEQYF,TGTGCCATCAGCACCGGGACAGGGGGAGCCTACGAGCAGTACTTC
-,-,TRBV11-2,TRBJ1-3,CASSLNMGSSGNTIYF,TGTGCCAGCAGCCTAAACATGGGCAGCTCTGGAAACACCATATATTTT
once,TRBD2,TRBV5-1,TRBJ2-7,CASSRQTSADSSYEQYF,TGCGCCAGCAGCCGTCAGACTAGCGCGGATAGCTCCTACGAGCAGTACTTC
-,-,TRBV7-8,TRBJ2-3,CASSFGLALRTDTQYF,TGTGCCAGCAGCTTTGGGCTAGCCCTACGCACAGATACGCAGTATTTT
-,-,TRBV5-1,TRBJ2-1,CASSWDLSSYNEQFF,TGCGCCAGCAGCTGGGACCTTAGCTCCTACAATGAGCAGTTCTTC
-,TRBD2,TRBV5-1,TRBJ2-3,CASSFPSGGAEDTQYF,TGCGCCAGCAGCTTTCCTAGCGGGGGGGCAGAAGATACGCAGTATTTT
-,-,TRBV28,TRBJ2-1,CASSKVVRTGRDNEQFF,TGTGCCAGCAGCAAGGTCGTACGGACAGGGAGGGACAATGAGCAGTTCTTC
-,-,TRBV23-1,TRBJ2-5,CASEGSVQETQYF,TGCGCCAGCGAGGGGTCAGTCCAAGAGACCCAGTACTTC
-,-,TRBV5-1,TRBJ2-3,CASSLVRTGGTDTQYF,TGCGCCAGCAGCTTGGTCAGGACCGGGGGCACAGATACGCAGTATTTT
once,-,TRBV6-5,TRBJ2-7,CASTVTVGGSYEQYF,TGTGCCAGCACCGTCACCGTGGGGGGCTCCTACGAGCAGTACTTC
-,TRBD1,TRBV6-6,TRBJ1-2,CASSHRGLANYGYTF,TGTGCCAGCAGCCACAGGGGGTTGGCTAACTATGGCTACACCTTC
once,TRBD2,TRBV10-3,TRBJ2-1,CAISDSGGPNEQFF,TGTGCCATCAGTGATAGCGGGGGGCCGAATGAGCAGTTCTTC
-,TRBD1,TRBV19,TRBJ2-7,CASSIGTGTYEQYF,TGTGCCAGTAGTATAGGGACAGGGACCTACGAGCAGTACTTC
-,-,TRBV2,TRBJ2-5,CASSLRDFQETQYF,TGTGCCAGCAGCCTCAGGGATTTCCAAGAGACCCAGTACTTC
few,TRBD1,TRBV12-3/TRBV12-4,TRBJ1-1,CASNQQGKAEAFF,TGTGCCAGCAACCAACAGGGGAAGGCTGAAGCTTTCTTT
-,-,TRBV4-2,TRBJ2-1,CASSLSGLVQSSYNEQFF,TGTGCCAGCAGCCTATCCGGACTCGTTCAAAGCTCCTACAATGAGCAGTTCTTC
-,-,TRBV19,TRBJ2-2,CASSIGRDRDTGELFF,TGTGCCAGTAGTATAGGCCGGGACCGAGACACCGGGGAGCTGTTTTTT
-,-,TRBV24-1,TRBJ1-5,CATSDFPWGAQHF,TGTGCCACCAGTGATTTCCCCTGGGGGGCCCAGCATTTT
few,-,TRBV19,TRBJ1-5,CASSIQGDQPQHF,TGTGCCAGTAGTATACAGGGAGATCAGCCCCAGCATTTT
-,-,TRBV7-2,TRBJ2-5,CASGTRRGGETQYF,TGTGCCAGCGGAACTAGAAGGGGCGGAGAGACCCAGTACTTC
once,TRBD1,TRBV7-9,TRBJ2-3,CASSLAGQGGADTQYF,TGTGCCAGCAGCTTAGCGGGACAGGGTGGCGCAGATACGCAGTATTTT
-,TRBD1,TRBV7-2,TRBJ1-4,CASRDSLNEKLFF,TGTGCCAGCCGGGACAGCTTAAATGAAAAACTGTTTTTT
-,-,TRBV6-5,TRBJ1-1,CASSYSGENTEAFF,TGTGCCAGCAGTTATAGCGGGGAGAACACTGAAGCTTTCTTT
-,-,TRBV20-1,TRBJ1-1,CSASGPGTGEAFF,TGCAGTGCTAGTGGCCCAGGGACCGGTGAAGCTTTCTTT
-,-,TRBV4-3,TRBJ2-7,CASSQGTQTVYEQYF,TGCGCCAGCAGCCAAGGGACACAGACCGTCTACGAGCAGTACTTC
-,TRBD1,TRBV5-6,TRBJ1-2,CASSSRGLNRGHGYTF,TGTGCCAGCAGCTCCAGGGGCCTAAACAGGGGACATGGCTACACCTTC
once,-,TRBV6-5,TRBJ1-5,CASRQTYSNQPQHF,TGTGCCAGCAGACAGACCTATAGCAATCAGCCCCAGCATTTT
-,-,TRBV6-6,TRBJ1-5,CASRWSHNQPQHF,TGTGCCAGCAGGTGGTCGCACAATCAGCCCCAGCATTTT
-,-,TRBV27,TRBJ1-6,CASRREGNSPLHF,TGTGCCAGCAGACGGGAGGGAAATTCACCCCTCCACTTT
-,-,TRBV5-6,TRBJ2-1,CASSSGRSSYNEQFF,TGTGCCAGCAGCTCGGGTCGTAGCTCCTACAATGAGCAGTTCTTC
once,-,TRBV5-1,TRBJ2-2,CASSQQGSGELFF,TGCGCCAGCAGCCAACAGGGTTCCGGGGAGCTGTTTTTT
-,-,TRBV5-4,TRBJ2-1,CASSSDGGGSYNEQFF,TGTGCCAGCAGTTCCGATGGGGGAGGCTCCTACAATGAGCAGTTCTTC
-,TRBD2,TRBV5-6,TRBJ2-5,CASSFSGGALETQYF,TGTGCCAGCAGCTTCAGCGGGGGGGCCTTAGAGACCCAGTACTTC
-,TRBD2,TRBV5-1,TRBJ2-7,CASSTTSGYEQYF,TGCGCCAGCAGCACCACTAGCGGCTACGAGCAGTACTTC
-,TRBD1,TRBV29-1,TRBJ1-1,CSVDSWTGNTEAFF,TGCAGCGTTGATTCTTGGACAGGGAACACTGAAGCTTTCTTT
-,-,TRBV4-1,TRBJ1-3,CASSQRTVPGNTIYF,TGCGCCAGCAGCCAGAGGACGGTCCCTGGAAACACCATATATTTT
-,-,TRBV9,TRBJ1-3,CASSVGGPVDSSGNTIYF,TGTGCCAGCAGCGTAGGCGGCCCAGTCGATTCCTCTGGAAACACCATATATTTT
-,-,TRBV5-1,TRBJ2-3,CASSLTMDGTDTQYF,TGCGCCAGCAGCTTGACAATGGACGGCACAGATACGCAGTATTTT
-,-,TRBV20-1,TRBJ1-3,CSASSRGEGNTIYF,TGCAGTGCTAGTTCCCGAGGGGAGGGAAACACCATATATTTT
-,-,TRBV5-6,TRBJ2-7,CASPAYEQYF,TGTGCCAGCCCTGCCTACGAGCAGTACTTC
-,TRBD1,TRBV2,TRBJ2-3,CASGPGQLQDTQYF,TGTGCCAGCGGACCGGGACAGTTGCAAGATACGCAGTATTTT